The subject of this entry is one TCR beta chain. Trimming pared 3 bases from V and 3 bases from J, leaving 10 bases between. The CDR3 contains 14 residues. The germline V gene has CDR1 MNHEY and CDR2 SMNVEV (reference sequence). Sequencing used immunoSEQ multiplex PCR; TCRdb keeps in-frame clones, though not all of them. The sample has roughly 130,000 clones; about 92% are singletons. The entry originates in a study of blood T cell repertoires in COVID-19. Study-wide context: The United States, Italy and Spain provided the acute and convalescent COVID-19 samples.

The sample was peripheral blood. The sequence derives from a man aged 50 to 60 with active COVID-19. The genes are TRBV27 and TRBJ2-3; D perhaps matches TRBD2 (6 bases). The chain's CDR3 is CASSLRGTTDTQYF. DNA for the CDR3: TGTGCCAGCAGTTTGAGAGGGACTACAGATACGCAGTATTTT.